This T cell receptor beta chain was documented in a study of blood T cell repertoires in COVID-19. Study in general: PBMCs, B-cell-depleted T cells, or T cells were the source of the cDNA or gDNA that made up the material.

Clones were sequenced by immunoSEQ multiplex PCR, and TCRdb holds only the in-frame ones, with some missing. The profile shows 150,000 or so clones, approximately 83% of them singletons. V was shortened by 5 bases and J by 8 bases, with 9 bases between the two germline ends. This CDR3 contains 12 residues. Looked up from germline, CDR1 is SEHNR and CDR2 is FQNEAQ (reference sequence). Material: PBMCs or T cells enriched from blood (not recorded which). The genes are TRBV7-9 and TRBJ1-4; tentative D call: TRBD1 (6 bases). This sequence was found in a man aged 70 or older who had been exposed to COVID-19. CDR3 bases: TGTGCCAGCAGCCAGGGGACGGAAAAACTGTTTTTT. Its protein product is CASSQGTEKLFF.